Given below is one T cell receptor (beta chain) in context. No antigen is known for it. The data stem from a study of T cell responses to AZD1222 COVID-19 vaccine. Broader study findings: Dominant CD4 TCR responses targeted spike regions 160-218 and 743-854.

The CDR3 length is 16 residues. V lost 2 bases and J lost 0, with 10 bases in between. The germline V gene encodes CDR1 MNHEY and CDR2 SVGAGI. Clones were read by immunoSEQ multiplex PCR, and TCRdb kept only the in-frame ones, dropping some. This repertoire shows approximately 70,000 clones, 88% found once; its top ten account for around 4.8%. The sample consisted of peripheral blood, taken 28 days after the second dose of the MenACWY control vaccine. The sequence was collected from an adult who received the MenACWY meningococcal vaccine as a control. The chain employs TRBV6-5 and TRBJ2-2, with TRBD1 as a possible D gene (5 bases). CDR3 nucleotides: TGTGCCAGCAGTTACAGGACACACGCGAACACCGGGGAGCTGTTTTTT. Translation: CASSYRTHANTGELFF.